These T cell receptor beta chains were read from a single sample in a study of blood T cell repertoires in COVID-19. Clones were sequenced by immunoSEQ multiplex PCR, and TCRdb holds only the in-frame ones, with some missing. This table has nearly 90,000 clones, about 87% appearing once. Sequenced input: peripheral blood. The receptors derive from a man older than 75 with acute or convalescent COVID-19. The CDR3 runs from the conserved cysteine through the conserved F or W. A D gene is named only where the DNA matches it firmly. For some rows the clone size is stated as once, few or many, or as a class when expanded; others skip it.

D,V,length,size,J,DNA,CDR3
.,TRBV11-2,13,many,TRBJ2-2,TGTGCCAGCAGCAACAAGAACACCGGGGAGCTGTTTTTT,CASSNKNTGELFF
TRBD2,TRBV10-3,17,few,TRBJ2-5,TGTGCCATCAGTGAGTCCGCTAGCGGGGGACTTAGAGAGACCCAGTACTTC,CAISESASGGLRETQYF
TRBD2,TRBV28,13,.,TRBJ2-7,TGTGCCAGCAGTCCTCAGCGGGGCTACGAGCAGTACTTC,CASSPQRGYEQYF
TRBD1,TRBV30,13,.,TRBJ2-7,TGTGCCACCAGGGGCAGGGGGATCTACGAGCAGTACTTC,CATRGRGIYEQYF
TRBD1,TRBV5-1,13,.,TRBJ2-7,TGCGCCAGCCACAACACAGGGGCCTACGAGCAGTACTTC,CASHNTGAYEQYF
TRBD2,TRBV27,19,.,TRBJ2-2,TGTGCCACCAAGGGGGGGACTAGCGGGATCTGGGGTGGCACCGGGGAGCTGTTTTTT,CATKGGTSGIWGGTGELFF
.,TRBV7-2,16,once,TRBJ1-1,TGTGCCAGCAGCTTAGCTCCCGGGACTGTATACACTGAAGCTTTCTTT,CASSLAPGTVYTEAFF
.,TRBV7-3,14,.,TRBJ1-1,TGTGCCAGCAGCTTATCCAGGGCGAACACTGAAGCTTTCTTT,CASSLSRANTEAFF
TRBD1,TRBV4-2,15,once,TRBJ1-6,TGTGCCAGCAGTACAGGGGGCGCCTATAATTCACCCCTCCACTTT,CASSTGGAYNSPLHF
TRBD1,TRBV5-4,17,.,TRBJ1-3,TGTGCCAGCAGCTCTCGACAGGGACTTGGGTCTGGAAACACCATATATTTT,CASSSRQGLGSGNTIYF
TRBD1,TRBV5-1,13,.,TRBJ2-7,TGCGCCAGCAGCAAAGGACAGGGAGACGAGCAGTACTTC,CASSKGQGDEQYF
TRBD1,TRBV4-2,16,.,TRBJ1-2,TGTGCCAGCAGCCAAGCTACAGGGGGCTCTGGCTATGGCTACACCTTC,CASSQATGGSGYGYTF
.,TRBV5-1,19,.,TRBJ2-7,TGCGCCAGCAGCTTGGGTTCGGGGACTCGCGGGACTCTTAACTACGAGCAGTACTTC,CASSLGSGTRGTLNYEQYF
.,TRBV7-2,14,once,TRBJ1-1,TGTGCCAGCAGCCCCGGGACGGGGAGGACTGAAGCTTTCTTT,CASSPGTGRTEAFF
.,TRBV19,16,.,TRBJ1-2,TGTGCCAGTAGTATAGCGGTCAACTATGGAATCTATGGCTACACCTTC,CASSIAVNYGIYGYTF
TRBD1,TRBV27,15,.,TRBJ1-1,TGTGCCAGCAGTAAAGGACAGGGGAGCGTGCCCGGGGCTTTCTTT,CASSKGQGSVPGAFF
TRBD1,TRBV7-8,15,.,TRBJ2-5,TGTGCCAGCAGCATCAGACAGGGGGTCCAAGAGACCCAGTACTTC,CASSIRQGVQETQYF
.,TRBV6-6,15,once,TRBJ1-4,TGTGCCAGCACCGGCGGGAAATACTATAATGAAAAACTGTTTTTT,CASTGGKYYNEKLFF
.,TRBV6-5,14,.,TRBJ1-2,TGTGCCAGCAGTATTCGGGGGGGGTGGTATGGCTACACCTTC,CASSIRGGWYGYTF
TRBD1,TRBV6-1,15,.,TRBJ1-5,TGTGCCAGCAGTGACGGGGACAGGGCGAATCAGCCCCAGCATTTT,CASSDGDRANQPQHF
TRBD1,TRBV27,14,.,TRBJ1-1,TGTGCCAGCAGTTTCGGACAGGGGGGTACTGAAGCTTTCTTT,CASSFGQGGTEAFF
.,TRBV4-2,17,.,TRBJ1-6,TGTGCCAGCAGCCAAGAAGGGGTGAGCTCCTATAATTCACCCCTCCACTTT,CASSQEGVSSYNSPLHF
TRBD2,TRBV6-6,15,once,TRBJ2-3,TGTGCCAGCGACGAGACTAGCGGGGGCCGAGATACGCAGTATTTT,CASDETSGGRDTQYF
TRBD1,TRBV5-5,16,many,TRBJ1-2,TGTGCCAGCAGCCGAGACGCGGGACAGGGGGCCTATGGCTACACCTTC,CASSRDAGQGAYGYTF
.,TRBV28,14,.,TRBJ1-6,TGTGCCAGCAGTTCATGGCAGGGTGGTTCACCCCTCCACTTT,CASSSWQGGSPLHF
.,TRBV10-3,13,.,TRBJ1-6,TGTGCCATCAGTGCGGGGGGCGATTCACCCCTCCACTTT,CAISAGGDSPLHF
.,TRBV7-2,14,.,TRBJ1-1,TGTGCCAGCAGCTTGGGCGGGGGAGGCACTGAAGCTTTCTTT,CASSLGGGGTEAFF
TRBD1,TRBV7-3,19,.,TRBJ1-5,TGTGCCAGCAGCTTACGGACGCCGGGACAGGGGGCCAGCAATCAGCCCCAGCATTTT,CASSLRTPGQGASNQPQHF
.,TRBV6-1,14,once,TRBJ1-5,TGTGCCAGCAGTGAAAACAGGGGCAATCAGCCCCAGCATTTT,CASSENRGNQPQHF
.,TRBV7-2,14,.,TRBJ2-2,TGTGCCAGCAGCTTAAGTAGCCGCACCGGGGAGCTGTTTTTT,CASSLSSRTGELFF
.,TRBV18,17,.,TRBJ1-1,TGTGCCAGCTCACCATACCATACAAATCCCCAGGGCACTGAAGCTTTCTTT,CASSPYHTNPQGTEAFF
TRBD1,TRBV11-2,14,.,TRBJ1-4,TGTGCCAGCAGCCTCAGGACAGGGAACGAAAAACTGTTTTTT,CASSLRTGNEKLFF
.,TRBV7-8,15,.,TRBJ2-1,TGTGCCAGCACCCCTCAGCCGGAGCGAAACAATGAGCAGTTCTTC,CASTPQPERNNEQFF
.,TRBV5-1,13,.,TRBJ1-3,TGCGCCAGCAGCTGGACAGTTGGAAACACCATATATTTT,CASSWTVGNTIYF
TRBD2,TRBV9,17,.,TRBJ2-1,TGTGCCAGCAGCCCTCGAGGTAGCGGGCCGAACTACAATGAGCAGTTCTTC,CASSPRGSGPNYNEQFF
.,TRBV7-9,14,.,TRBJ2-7,TGTGCCAGCAGCTTATTCGACACGTCCTACGAGCAGTACTTC,CASSLFDTSYEQYF
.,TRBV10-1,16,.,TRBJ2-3,TGCGCCAGCAGTGAGGTGGGGGGGCTCTACACAGATACGCAGTATTTT,CASSEVGGLYTDTQYF
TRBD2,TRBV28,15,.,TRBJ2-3,TGTGCCAGCAGTTTATCCGCGGGGGGAAGCCTAACGCAGTATTTT,CASSLSAGGSLTQYF
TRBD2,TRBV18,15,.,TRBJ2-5,TGTGCCAGCTCAACCCTGACTAGCGGAAAAGAGACCCAGTACTTC,CASSTLTSGKETQYF
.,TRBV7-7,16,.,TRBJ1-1,TGTGCTAGCAGCCCGCTACCTCAGGGCCAAGGGACTGAAGCTTTCTTT,CASSPLPQGQGTEAFF
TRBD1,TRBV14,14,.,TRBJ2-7,TGTGCCAGCAGCCTCTTCCGGGACAGCAACGAGCAGTACTTC,CASSLFRDSNEQYF
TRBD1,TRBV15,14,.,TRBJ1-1,TGTGCCACCAGCCCCAGGGGGGCGTACCAAGAAGCTTTCTTT,CATSPRGAYQEAFF
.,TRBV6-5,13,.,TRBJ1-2,TGTGCCAGCAGTAAGTCAGGCGACTATGGCTACACCTTC,CASSKSGDYGYTF
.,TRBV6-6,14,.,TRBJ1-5,TGTGCCAGCAGTTACTCGGAGGACAATCAGCCCCAGCATTTT,CASSYSEDNQPQHF
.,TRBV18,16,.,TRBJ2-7,TGTGCCAGCTCACCATCACCATCGGACAGCTCCTACGAGCAGTACTTC,CASSPSPSDSSYEQYF
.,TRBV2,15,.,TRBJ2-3,TGTGCCAGCAGTGAAGAAACCAGGTTCACAGATACGCAGTATTTT,CASSEETRFTDTQYF
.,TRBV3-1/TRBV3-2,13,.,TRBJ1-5,TGTGCCAGCAGCCTGGGACAATTTCAGCCCCAGCATTTT,CASSLGQFQPQHF
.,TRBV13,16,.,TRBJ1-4,TGTGCCAGTAGTTCAAATACAGGGAGCAACGGGGAAAAACTGTTTTTT,CASSSNTGSNGEKLFF
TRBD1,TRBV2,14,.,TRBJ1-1,TGTGCCAGCAGAAATCAGGGGGCAGGAACTGAAGCTTTCTTT,CASRNQGAGTEAFF
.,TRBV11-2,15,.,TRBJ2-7,TGTGCCAGCAGCATCCGGGACATACTCTCCTACGAGCAGTACTTC,CASSIRDILSYEQYF
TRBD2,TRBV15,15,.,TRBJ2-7,TGTGCCACCAGCGCCAGGGCGGGAGGGACCTACGAGCAGTACTTC,CATSARAGGTYEQYF
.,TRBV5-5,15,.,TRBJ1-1,TGTGCCAGCAGCTTCCGGGACATACTGGACACTGAAGCTTTCTTT,CASSFRDILDTEAFF
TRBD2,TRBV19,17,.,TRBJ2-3,TGTGCCAGTAGTATCAACGGACTAGCGGGAGGTTTAGATACGCAGTATTTT,CASSINGLAGGLDTQYF
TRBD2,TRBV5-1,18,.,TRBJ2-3,TGCGCCAGCAGCTTGAAATCTAGCGGGGGCCCCGGGGTAGATACGCAGTATTTT,CASSLKSSGGPGVDTQYF